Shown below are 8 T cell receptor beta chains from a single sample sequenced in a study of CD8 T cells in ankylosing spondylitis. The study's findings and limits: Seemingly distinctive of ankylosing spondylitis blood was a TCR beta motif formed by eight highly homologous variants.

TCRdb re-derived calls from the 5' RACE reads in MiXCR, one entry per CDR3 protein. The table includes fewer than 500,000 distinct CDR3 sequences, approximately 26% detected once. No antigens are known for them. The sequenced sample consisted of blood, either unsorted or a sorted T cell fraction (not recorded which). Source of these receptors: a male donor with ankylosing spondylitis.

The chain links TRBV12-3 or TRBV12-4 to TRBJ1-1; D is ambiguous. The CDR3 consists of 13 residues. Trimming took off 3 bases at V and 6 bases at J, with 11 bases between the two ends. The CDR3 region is CASSFDLRAEAFF. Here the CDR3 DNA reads TGTGCCAGCAGTTTTGATCTACGGGCTGAAGCTTTCTTT.

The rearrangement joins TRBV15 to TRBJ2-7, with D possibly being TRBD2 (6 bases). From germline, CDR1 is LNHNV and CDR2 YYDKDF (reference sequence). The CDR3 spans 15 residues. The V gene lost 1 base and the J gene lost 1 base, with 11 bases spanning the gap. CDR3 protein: CATSRGDFSSYEQYF. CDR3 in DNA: TGTGCCACCAGCAGAGGGGACTTCAGTTCCTACGAGCAGTACTTC.

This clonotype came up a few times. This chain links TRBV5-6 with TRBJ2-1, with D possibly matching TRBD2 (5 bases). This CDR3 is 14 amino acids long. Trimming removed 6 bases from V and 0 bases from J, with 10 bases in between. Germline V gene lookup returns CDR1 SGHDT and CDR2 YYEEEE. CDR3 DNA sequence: TGTGCCAGCATCCGACTAAACTCCTACAATGAGCAGTTCTTC. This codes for CASIRLNSYNEQFF.

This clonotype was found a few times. The CDR3, as DNA: TGCGCCAGCAGCTTGGCCGGTCAGGGGAATGAAAAACTGTTTTTT. This translates into CASSLAGQGNEKLFF. The V and J genes are TRBV5-1 and TRBJ1-4; tentative D call: TRBD1 (6 bases). V was clipped by 0 bases and J by 5 bases, with 11 bases between them. There are 15 residues in the CDR3. The germline CDR1 and CDR2 sequences are SGHRS and YFSETQ.

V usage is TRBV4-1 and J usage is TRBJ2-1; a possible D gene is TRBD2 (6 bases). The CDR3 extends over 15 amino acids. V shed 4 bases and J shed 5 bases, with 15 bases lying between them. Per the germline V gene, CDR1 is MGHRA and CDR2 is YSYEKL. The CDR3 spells CASSPVSGINNEQFF. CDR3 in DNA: TGCGCCAGCAGCCCCGTTAGCGGAATTAACAATGAGCAGTTCTTC.

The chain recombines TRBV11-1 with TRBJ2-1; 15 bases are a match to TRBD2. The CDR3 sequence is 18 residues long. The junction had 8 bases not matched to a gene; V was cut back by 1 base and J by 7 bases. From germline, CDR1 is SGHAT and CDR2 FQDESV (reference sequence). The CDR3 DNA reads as TGTGCCAGCAGCTTAGGGGCCGGGACTAGCGGGAGGTTAAATGAGCAGTTCTTC. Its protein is CASSLGAGTSGRLNEQFF.

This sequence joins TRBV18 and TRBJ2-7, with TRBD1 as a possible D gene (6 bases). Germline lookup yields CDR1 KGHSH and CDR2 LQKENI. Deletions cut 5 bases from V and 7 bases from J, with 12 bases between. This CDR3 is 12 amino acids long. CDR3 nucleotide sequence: TGTGCCAGCTCAAAAGGGGGAGAGGAGCAGTACTTC. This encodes CASSKGGEEQYF.

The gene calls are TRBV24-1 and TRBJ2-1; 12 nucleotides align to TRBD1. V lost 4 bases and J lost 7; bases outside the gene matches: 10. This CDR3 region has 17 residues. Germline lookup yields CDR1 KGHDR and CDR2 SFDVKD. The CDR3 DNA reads TGTGCCACCAGTGACCTCCCGGGACAGGGGGCGGTGAATGAGCAGTTCTTC. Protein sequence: CATSDLPGQGAVNEQFF.